This T cell receptor beta chain came from a study of blood T cell repertoires in COVID-19. Overall study context: PBMCs, B-cell-depleted T cells, or T cells provided the cDNA or gDNA that made up the material.

Only in-frame clones appear in the TCRdb table, and some are missing; sequencing was by immunoSEQ multiplex PCR. Of about 80,000 clones in the sample, roughly three quarters are singletons; the top ten hold roughly a third. V dropped 3 bases and J dropped 8 bases, with 3 bases sitting between them. This CDR3 contains 10 residues. CDR1 and CDR2 (germline): KGHDR, SFDVKD. J is TRBJ1-2 and V is TRBV24-1; no reliable D call. Sequencing was done on a sample of peripheral blood. The clonotype comes from a man aged 55 to 70 with COVID-19, enrolled during active disease. DNA for the CDR3: TGTGCCACCAGTGATGAGGGCTACACCTTC. Translated, it gives CATSDEGYTF.